These T cell receptor beta chains were read from a single sample in a study of control samples from healthy donors and cancer patients. Data came from immunoSEQ multiplex PCR; TCRdb stores just in-frame clones and leaves some out. The table includes over 150,000 clones, approximately 94% detected once. The sequenced material came from blood. Receptors originate from a man aged 35 to 55 in good health. Both conserved end residues are part of each CDR3. Each record gives: CDR3 length, clone size, J gene, V gene, D gene, CDR3 protein, CDR3 DNA. D genes are given only for firm matches. The listing skips clone size in some rows; elsewhere it reads once, few, many or a size class.

>13|.|TRBJ1-5|TRBV7-9|.
CPAGGLSNQPQHF
TGTCCGGCCGGGGGCCTTAGCAATCAGCCCCAGCATTTT
>13|.|TRBJ1-2|TRBV29-1|.
CSVVGGADYGYTF
TGCAGCGTTGTTGGGGGGGCGGACTATGGCTACACCTTC
>18|.|TRBJ2-3|TRBV11-2|TRBD2
CASSSRALIQAGTDTQYF
TGTGCCAGCAGCTCCCGGGCCCTAATACAAGCGGGGACAGATACGCAGTATTTT
>14|.|TRBJ1-5|TRBV27|.
CASSLLGSNQPQHF
TGTGCCAGCAGTTTGCTAGGTAGCAATCAGCCCCAGCATTTT
>16|.|TRBJ1-1|TRBV5-1|.
CASSSFESDGNTEAFF
TGCGCCAGCAGCTCCTTTGAATCGGACGGGAACACTGAAGCTTTCTTT
>14|.|TRBJ2-4|TRBV6-5|TRBD1
CASIPQGAYYIQYF
TGTGCCAGCATTCCACAGGGGGCTTACTACATTCAGTACTTC
>17|.|TRBJ1-2|TRBV9|.
CASSVGGGATVNYGYTF
TGTGCCAGCAGCGTAGGAGGGGGGGCGACAGTTAACTATGGCTACACCTTC
>14|.|TRBJ1-2|TRBV3-1/TRBV3-2|.
CASSRTEANYGYTF
TGTGCCAGCAGCCGGACGGAAGCTAACTATGGCTACACCTTC
>14|.|TRBJ2-5|TRBV30|TRBD2
CAWRGLAGGGTQYF
TGTGCCTGGAGGGGATTAGCGGGGGGCGGGACCCAGTACTTC
>17|once|TRBJ1-2|TRBV5-1|TRBD1
CASSLWYLGQINYGYTF
TGCGCCAGCAGCTTGTGGTACTTGGGACAGATAAACTATGGCTACACCTTC
>16|.|TRBJ2-3|TRBV11-2|.
CASSPGGHQNTDTQYF
TGTGCCAGCAGCCCGGGGGGCCACCAAAACACAGATACGCAGTATTTT
>13|.|TRBJ1-2|TRBV30|TRBD1
CASGQGAFYGYTF
TGTGCCTCTGGACAGGGGGCTTTCTATGGCTACACCTTC
>18|.|TRBJ2-1|TRBV24-1|.
CATSDWGRGISSYNEQFF
TGTGCCACCAGTGATTGGGGCCGAGGCATTAGCTCCTACAATGAGCAGTTCTTC
>15|.|TRBJ1-6|TRBV13|.
CASSLGQGWGSPLHF
TGTGCCAGCAGCTTAGGACAGGGCTGGGGTTCACCCCTCCACTTT
>15|.|TRBJ1-1|TRBV5-1|TRBD1
CASSFGQGPVRVAFF
TGCGCCAGCAGCTTTGGACAGGGACCCGTCAGGGTGGCTTTCTTT
>14|once|TRBJ1-4|TRBV19|.
CASSVQVSNEKLFF
TGTGCCAGTAGTGTACAGGTTTCTAATGAAAAACTGTTTTTT
>15|.|TRBJ1-2|TRBV6-5|TRBD1
CASSLTGTANYGYTF
TGTGCCAGCAGTCTCACCGGGACAGCGAACTATGGCTACACCTTC
>15|once|TRBJ2-7|TRBV27|TRBD2
CASSPGLAGVYEQYF
TGTGCCAGCAGTCCCGGACTAGCGGGAGTATACGAGCAGTACTTC
>14|.|TRBJ1-5|TRBV18|.
CASSPEPAISPQHF
TGTGCCAGCTCACCAGAACCGGCCATCTCGCCCCAGCATTTT
>12|.|TRBJ1-2|TRBV28|.
CASEIRGHGYTF
TGTGCCAGCGAAATCCGGGGGCATGGCTACACCTTC
>16|.|TRBJ2-3|TRBV2|.
CASSDSGTHSTDTQYF
TGTGCCAGCAGTGATTCCGGGACACACAGCACAGATACGCAGTATTTT
>15|.|TRBJ1-3|TRBV28|TRBD1
CASSTLQGVGNTIYF
TGTGCCAGCAGTACGCTACAGGGGGTTGGAAACACCATATATTTT
>13|.|TRBJ2-1|TRBV6-2/TRBV6-3|.
CANSYRGAWEQFF
TGTGCCAACAGTTACCGGGGGGCTTGGGAGCAGTTCTTC
>15|.|TRBJ1-1|TRBV7-9|.
CASRPPGVTNTEAFF
TGTGCCAGCAGGCCGCCTGGGGTGACGAACACTGAAGCTTTCTTT
>12|.|TRBJ1-1|TRBV20-1|.
CSASPGNTEAFF
TGCAGTGCTAGTCCGGGCAACACTGAAGCTTTCTTT
>12|.|TRBJ2-3|TRBV29-1|.
CSVLQSTDTQYF
TGCAGCGTTTTGCAGAGCACAGATACGCAGTATTTT
>16|.|TRBJ2-2|TRBV5-6|.
CASSFQRRGRAGELFF
TGTGCCAGCAGCTTCCAAAGACGGGGTCGTGCCGGGGAGCTGTTTTTT
>13|few|TRBJ2-7|TRBV19|TRBD1
CASGTGTGDRQYF
TGTGCCAGTGGTACCGGGACAGGGGATCGGCAGTACTTC
>14|.|TRBJ1-5|TRBV3-1/TRBV3-2|.
CASSQADSNQPQHF
TGTGCCAGCAGCCAAGCCGATAGCAATCAGCCCCAGCATTTT
>14|.|TRBJ1-5|TRBV7-2|.
CASSLRASNQPQHF
TGTGCCAGCAGCTTAAGGGCGAGCAATCAGCCCCAGCATTTT
>14|.|TRBJ2-3|TRBV7-2|TRBD2
CASSFSGGADTQYF
TGTGCCAGCAGCTTTAGCGGGGGGGCAGATACGCAGTATTTT
>13|.|TRBJ2-1|TRBV7-2|.
CASSLQFYNEQFF
TGTGCCAGCAGCTTGCAGTTCTACAATGAGCAGTTCTTC
>15|.|TRBJ1-1|TRBV11-3|.
CASSLGGGGNTEAFF
TGTGCCAGCAGCTTAGGAGGTGGGGGGAACACTGAAGCTTTCTTT
>15|.|TRBJ1-1|TRBV6-5|TRBD1
CASSYTLAGGERAFF
TGTGCCAGCAGTTACACCCTCGCAGGGGGCGAGAGAGCTTTCTTT
>14|once|TRBJ1-6|TRBV13|TRBD1
CASSSDRGNSPLHF
TGTGCCAGCAGCTCGGACAGGGGGAATTCACCCCTCCACTTT
>15|.|TRBJ1-2|TRBV13|.
CASSSRQGGTYGYTF
TGTGCCAGCAGCTCCCGCCAGGGCGGGACCTATGGCTACACCTTC
>14|.|TRBJ1-3|TRBV30|.
CAWSAGNSGNTIYF
TGTGCCTGGAGTGCCGGAAACTCTGGAAACACCATATATTTT
>15|.|TRBJ2-5|TRBV24-1|.
CATSDLRNGGETQYF
TGTGCCACCAGTGATTTGCGGAACGGAGGGGAGACCCAGTACTTC
>15|.|TRBJ1-2|TRBV6-5|TRBD1
CASSSPLRGTGGYTF
TGTGCCAGCAGCTCCCCCCTCAGGGGGACGGGTGGCTACACCTTC
>14|.|TRBJ1-1|TRBV30|.
CAWSVRGARTEAFF
TGTGCCTGGAGTGTACGGGGGGCGCGGACTGAAGCTTTCTTT
>13|.|TRBJ1-2|TRBV6-5|.
CASIQAFFYGYTF
TGTGCCAGCATCCAGGCCTTCTTTTATGGCTACACCTTC
>16|.|TRBJ1-5|TRBV18|.
CASSLSRSGGNQPQHF
TGTGCCAGCTCACTGTCCCGGTCGGGGGGCAATCAGCCCCAGCATTTT
>15|.|TRBJ1-2|TRBV6-5|.
CASSYSIPANYGYTF
TGTGCCAGCAGTTACTCGATCCCAGCGAACTATGGCTACACCTTC
>15|.|TRBJ1-6|TRBV6-5|.
CASSYGGSINSPLHF
TGTGCCAGCAGTTACGGGGGGTCTATTAATTCACCCCTCCACTTT
>12|.|TRBJ1-2|TRBV5-1|.
CASSTGDLGYTF
TGCGCCAGCAGTACAGGTGACCTAGGCTACACCTTC
>12|.|TRBJ1-1|TRBV30|.
CAWGRATAEAFF
TGTGCCTGGGGCCGGGCGACCGCTGAAGCTTTCTTT
>17|once|TRBJ2-3|TRBV7-6|TRBD2
CASSLGTSGSSTDTQYF
TGTGCCAGCAGCTTAGGGACTAGCGGTTCTAGCACAGATACGCAGTATTTT
>14|.|TRBJ1-5|TRBV27|.
CASSFRFSNQPQHF
TGTGCCAGCAGTTTTAGATTTAGCAATCAGCCCCAGCATTTT
>12|.|TRBJ1-1|TRBV6-6|.
CASSYVDTEAFF
TGTGCCAGCAGTTACGTAGACACTGAAGCTTTCTTT
>15|.|TRBJ2-3|TRBV10-3|TRBD1
CAISEGQGSTDTQYF
TGTGCCATCAGTGAGGGACAGGGAAGCACAGATACGCAGTATTTT
>16|few|TRBJ1-5|TRBV2|TRBD1
CASSELVGTGYQPQHF
TGTGCCAGCAGTGAATTGGTGGGGACAGGGTATCAGCCCCAGCATTTT